This T cell receptor beta chain was found in a study of OX40 agonist ivuxolimab in advanced cancers. Turning to the study itself: Mean age approximately 55 years, range 23 to 79; around 80% male.

Here immunoSEQ multiplex PCR was the method, and the copy in TCRdb shows in-frame clones only, minus some. The repertoire has just over 90,000 clones, approximately 94% of them found once; the top ten carry approximately 2.4%. Regarding the study as a whole: On average, CD8+ T cells had more expanded clones than CD4+. Specificity for antigen went undetermined in the expanded peripheral T cells.

Germline CDR1 is SGHRS and CDR2 is YFSETQ. The CDR3 runs to 14 residues. V was pared by 0 bases and J by 2 bases, with 9 bases between. Blood got drawn at baseline, again on cycle 4 day 1, and then on cycle 7 day 1. With regard to this clone: Its antigen remains unknown.

This TCR came from an adult with an advanced solid tumor such as melanoma, head and neck, liver or kidney cancer. The sequencing here drew on CD4+ or CD8+ T cells sorted from blood, taken in a trial of the OX40 agonist ivuxolimab. The J gene is TRBJ2-7, the V gene TRBV5-1; tentatively, D is TRBD2 (6 bases). CDR3 in amino acids: CASSLGLGPYEQYF. The CDR3 coding sequence is TGCGCCAGCAGCTTGGGACTAGGTCCCTACGAGCAGTACTTC.